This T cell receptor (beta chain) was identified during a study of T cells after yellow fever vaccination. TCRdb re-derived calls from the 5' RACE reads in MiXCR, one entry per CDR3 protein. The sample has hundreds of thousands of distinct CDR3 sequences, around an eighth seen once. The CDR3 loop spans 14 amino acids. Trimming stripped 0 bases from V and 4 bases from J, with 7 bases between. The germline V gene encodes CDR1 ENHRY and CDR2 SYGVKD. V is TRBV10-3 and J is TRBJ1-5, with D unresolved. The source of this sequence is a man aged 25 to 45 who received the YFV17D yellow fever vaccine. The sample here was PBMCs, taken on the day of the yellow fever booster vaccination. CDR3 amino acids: CAISESGNNQPQHF. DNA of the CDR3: TGTGCCATCAGTGAGTCAGGCAATAATCAGCCCCAGCATTTT.